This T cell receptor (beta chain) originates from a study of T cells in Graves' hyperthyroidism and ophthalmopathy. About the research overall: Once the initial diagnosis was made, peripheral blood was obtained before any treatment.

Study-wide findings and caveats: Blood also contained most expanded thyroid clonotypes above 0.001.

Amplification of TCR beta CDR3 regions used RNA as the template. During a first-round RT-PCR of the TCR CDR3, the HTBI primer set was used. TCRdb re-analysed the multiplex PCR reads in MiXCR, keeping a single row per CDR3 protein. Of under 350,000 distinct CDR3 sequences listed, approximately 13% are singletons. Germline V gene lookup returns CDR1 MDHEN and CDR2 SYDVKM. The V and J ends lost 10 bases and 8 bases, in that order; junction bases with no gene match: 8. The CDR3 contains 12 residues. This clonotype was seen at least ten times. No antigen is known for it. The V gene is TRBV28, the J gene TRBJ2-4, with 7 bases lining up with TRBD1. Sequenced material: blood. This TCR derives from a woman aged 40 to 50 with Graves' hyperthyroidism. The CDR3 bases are TGTGCCACCCCGGACAGGTTCTACATTCAGTACTTC. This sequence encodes CATPDRFYIQYF.